These 29 T cell receptor beta chains share one sample of origin, sequenced in a study of T cell repertoires in aging, cancer and after chemotherapy (dated by TCRdb to about 2019). Genomic DNA extracted from peripheral blood, rather than sorted cells or RNA, was used as the source for amplification of TCR beta rearrangements. Sequencing used an Illumina MiSeq. Multiplex touch-down PCR with a mixed TRB-A/B primer pool was used to amplify rearranged TRB sequences covering the V, D and J segments. TCRdb took the public reads, trimmed them with fastp at Q25, ran MiXCR for clone calling and kept in-frame beta chains. Each CDR3 protein gets just one entry, which takes the most common genes and DNA from the rows behind it. Here the sample has 1,700 or so distinct CDR3 sequences; approximately 36% occur a single time. The top ten clones comprise 25% to 35% of the sample. Sequenced input: blood. The receptors here all came from a human donor with a solid tumor. The donor label of this sample is uncertain.

This clonotype has more than one count but fewer than ten. The CDR3 here is CASSWADLYEQYF. The CDR3 region has the DNA TGTGCCAGCAGTTGGGCAGACCTCTACGAGCAGTACTTC. The V gene is TRBV6-6, the J gene TRBJ2-7; D is ambiguous. The CDR3 covers 13 residues. The germline V gene encodes CDR1 MNHNY and CDR2 SVGAGI (reference sequence). Trimming took 4 bases from V and 3 from J, leaving 10 bases between them.

This chain connects TRBV5-5 to TRBJ2-1, with D perhaps matching TRBD1 or TRBD2 (5 bases each). This CDR3 region has 17 residues. Germline V gene lookup returns CDR1 SGHKS and CDR2 YYEKEE (reference sequence). V dropped 0 bases and J dropped 5 bases, with 18 bases sitting between them. CDR3 DNA: TGTGCCAGCAGCTTGGCGCTCGGACAAAGGAGGCACAATGAGCAGTTCTTC. The encoded protein is CASSLALGQRRHNEQFF.

This clonotype was detected only a few times. The J gene is TRBJ2-5, the V gene TRBV19, with D perhaps matching TRBD1 (6 bases). V gave up 8 bases and J gave up 5 bases, with 15 bases separating them. The germline gives CDR1 LNHDA, CDR2 SQIVND (reference sequence). This CDR3 is 13 amino acids long. Here the CDR3 reads CASSYGGEETQYF. The CDR3 DNA sequence: TGTGCCAGTTCTTATGGGGGCGAGGAGACCCAGTACTTC.

The table lists this clonotype with a few counts. The chain uses TRBV7-9 and TRBJ2-7; the match to TRBD1 covers 7 bases. The ends lost 6 bases at V and 1 base at J; junction bases unmatched: 9. Germline-derived CDR1 and CDR2 are SEHNR and FQNEAQ (reference sequence). CDR3 length: 15 residues. CDR3 in DNA: TGTGCCAGCAGTAGATTGGGGGACAGATCCTACGAGCAGTACTTC. Protein: CASSRLGDRSYEQYF. Supplemented by reference TRBV7-9 and TRBJ2-7, the full variable domain reads DTGVSQNPRHKITKRGQNVTFRCDPISEHNRLYWYRQTLGQGPEFLTYFQNEAQLEKSRLLSDRFSAERPKGSFSTLEIQRTEQGDSAMYLCASSRLGDRSYEQYFGPGTRLTVT.

This clonotype was seen more than once but under ten times. The rearrangement links TRBV6-5 to TRBJ2-3; tentatively, D is TRBD1 (6 bases). The V end was cut by 6 bases, the J end by 2 bases, with 12 bases between. This CDR3 spans 14 amino acids. Germline CDR1 is MNHEY and CDR2 is SVGAGI. CDR3 coding DNA: TGTGCCAGCAGCGGACAGCTGAACACAGATACGCAGTATTTT. Its translation is CASSGQLNTDTQYF.

The rearrangement links TRBV20-1 to TRBJ1-3, with D perhaps matching TRBD1 (6 bases). Germline values: CDR1 DFQATT, CDR2 SNEGSKA (reference sequence). V lost 5 bases to trimming and J lost 11 bases, with 16 bases between them. The CDR3 consists of 12 residues. The CDR3 is CSARGGGAAIYF. CDR3 sequence (DNA): TGCAGTGCTCGAGGTGGGGGCGCGGCCATATATTTT.

This clonotype appeared a few times. V and J are TRBV18 and TRBJ2-1, with TRBD2 matching over 10 bases. The trim removed 2 bases at V and 6 bases at J, leaving 4 bases unmatched. The CDR3 runs 15 residues. Germline lookup yields CDR1 KGHSH and CDR2 LQKENI. The CDR3 here is CASSPLASGGNEQFF. In DNA form, the CDR3 reads TGTGCCAGCTCACCATTGGCTAGCGGGGGCAATGAGCAGTTCTTC.

As regards this clonotype: One end of the junction varies from germline; a read error may be responsible. The chain combines TRBV5-1 with TRBJ2-7; possibly TRBD2 for D (6 bases). This CDR3 is built from 15 residues. Germline CDR1 reads SGHRS; CDR2 reads YFSETQ. CDR3 in amino acids: CASSFRGSSSYEQYF. The CDR3 bases are TGTGCCAGCAGCTTCCGGGGGAGCAGCTCCTACGAGCAGTACTTC. The complete variable domain, with remaining parts taken from reference TRBV5-1 and TRBJ2-7, reads KAGVTQTPRYLIKTRGQQVTLSCSPISGHRSVSWYQQTPGQGLQFLFEYFSETQRNKGNFPGRFSGRQFSNSRSEMNVSTLELGDSALYLCASSFRGSSSYEQYFGPGTRLTVT.

As regards this clonotype: An end of the junction differs from the germline gene, which may be a read error. V and J are TRBV10-2 and TRBJ2-2, with 8 bases aligning to TRBD2. Germline values: CDR1 WSHSY, CDR2 SAAADI. The CDR3 contains 16 residues. CDR3 protein: CAINAGLDSNTGELFF. DNA of the CDR3: TGTGCCATCAACGCGGGACTAGACTCGAACACCGGGGAGCTGTTTTTT.

The chain has TRBV7-9 and TRBJ2-3; TRBD1 aligns across 7 bases. Trimming at V came to 2 bases and at J to 2 bases, leaving 7 bases not matched to a gene. The CDR3 loop spans 16 amino acids. CDR1 SEHNR and CDR2 FQNEAQ come from the germline V gene (reference sequence). As DNA, the CDR3 is TGTGCCAGCAGCTTACCGCCAGGGGGTGCCACAGATACGCAGTATTTT. As protein: CASSLPPGGATDTQYF.

As to this clonotype: At one of its ends the junction is not consistent with the germline gene, which may arise from a read error. The chain combines TRBV29-1 with TRBJ2-1; 8 bases map to TRBD1. CDR1 and CDR2 (germline): SQVTM, ANQGSEA. The CDR3 length is 14 residues. This CDR3 reads CSALQGVGHNKQFF. The CDR3 coding sequence is TGCAGCGCCTTACAGGGGGTAGGACACAATAAGCAGTTCTTC.

This clonotype showed up just once. This sequence joins TRBV19 and TRBJ2-6, with D uncertain. Germline V gene sequence: CDR1 LNHDA, CDR2 SQIVND (reference sequence). The CDR3 has 15 residues. The germline V and J ends were trimmed by 5 bases and 2 bases, with 10 bases remaining between them. CDR3 DNA: TGTGCCAGTAGTTTATTGGACGCTGGGGCCAACGTCCTGACTTTC. Translation gives CASSLLDAGANVLTF.

The chain combines TRBV5-1 with TRBJ2-5; 7 nucleotides match TRBD2. The CDR3 covers 16 residues. J lost 4 bases, V lost 0 bases, and 9 bases had no gene match. The germline CDR1 and CDR2 sequences are SGHRS and YFSETQ. This CDR3 is CASSLAGAGARETQYF. In DNA, the CDR3 is TGCGCCAGCAGCTTGGCCGGTGCGGGAGCTCGAGAGACCCAGTACTTC.

CDR3 amino acids: CSATKPGRNPGNTIYF. In nucleotides, the CDR3 is TGCAGTGCGACCAAGCCGGGGAGGAACCCTGGAAACACCATATATTTT. V and J are TRBV20-1 and TRBJ1-3; D is unclear. Trimming removed 6 bases at V and 2 bases at J, with 20 bases between. CDR3 length: 16 residues. CDR1 DFQATT and CDR2 SNEGSKA come from the germline V gene (reference sequence).

CDR3: CASSLTFGHANYGYTF. Here the CDR3 DNA reads TGTGCCAGCAGCTTGACATTTGGACACGCTAACTATGGCTACACCTTC. This chain joins TRBV5-4 and TRBJ1-2, with TRBD1 as a possible D gene (5 bases). CDR3 size: 16 residues. Trimming pared 1 base from V and 0 bases from J, leaving 13 bases between. CDR1 SGHNT and CDR2 YYREEE come from the germline V gene (reference sequence).

The rearrangement joins TRBV27 to TRBJ1-3, with 8 bases that match TRBD1. The CDR3 length is 19 residues. The V segment lost 6 bases and the J segment 0 bases; nucleotides outside the gene matches: 16. The V gene's germline CDR1 is MNHEY and CDR2 SMNVEV (reference sequence). Written as DNA, the CDR3 is TGTGCCAGCAGCGCAACCGGGACAGGTCCTTTAACCTCTGGAAACACCATATATTTT. Encoded protein: CASSATGTGPLTSGNTIYF.

This clonotype turned up a few times. The chain joins TRBV7-2 to TRBJ2-5, with 10 bases aligning to TRBD2. From germline, CDR1 is SGHTA and CDR2 FQGNSA. The CDR3 runs to 15 residues. V dropped 4 bases and J dropped 5; count of bases not matched to a gene: 7. CDR3 sequence: CASSSVISGGETQYF. The CDR3 DNA follows: TGTGCCAGCAGCTCCGTCATTAGCGGGGGGGAGACCCAGTACTTC. Full variable domain (missing parts from reference TRBV7-2 and TRBJ2-5): GAGVSQSPSNKVTEKGKDVELRCDPISGHTALYWYRQSLGQGLEFLIYFQGNSAPDKSGLPSDRFSAERTGGSVSTLTIQRTQQEDSAVYLCASSSVISGGETQYFGPGTRLLVL.

In this sample, this clonotype turned up a few times. V is TRBV19 and J is TRBJ2-5; the match to TRBD2 covers 14 bases. The CDR3 contains 17 residues. The junction had 7 bases not matched to a gene; V was cut back by 3 bases and J by 4 bases. Germline CDR1 is LNHDA and CDR2 is SQIVND (reference sequence). This chain's CDR3 is CASSIGLAGGARETQYF. For the CDR3, the DNA is TGTGCCAGTAGTATCGGACTAGCGGGGGGTGCGCGAGAGACCCAGTACTTC. The whole variable domain, remainder taken from reference TRBV19 and TRBJ2-5, is DGGITQSPKYLFRKEGQNVTLSCEQNLNHDAMYWYRQDPGQGLRLIYYSQIVNDFQKGDIAEGYSVSREKKESFPLTVTSAQKNPTAFYLCASSIGLAGGARETQYFGPGTRLLVL.

The rearrangement links TRBV6-2 or TRBV6-3 to TRBJ1-5, with TRBD1 identical over 11 bases. J gave up 1 base and V 2 bases, and 4 bases lay outside the gene matches. Germline V gives CDR1 MNHEY, CDR2 SVGEGT. The CDR3 consists of 17 residues. The CDR3 loop is CASSYRTGGASNQPQHF. Written as DNA, the CDR3 is TGTGCCAGCAGTTACAGGACAGGGGGCGCGAGCAATCAGCCCCAGCATTTT.

By its share, this clonotype is hyperexpanded. The V call is TRBV29-1, the J call TRBJ1-1; D is uncertain. This CDR3 comprises 11 residues. Trimming stripped 5 bases from V and 9 bases from J, with 13 bases between. Germline V gene sequence: CDR1 SQVTM, CDR2 ANQGSEA. The chain's CDR3 is CSVREGMKAFF. Here the CDR3 DNA reads TGCAGCGTTAGGGAGGGCATGAAAGCTTTCTTT.

The V call is TRBV30, the J call TRBJ1-5; 9 nucleotides agree with TRBD1. V shed 2 bases, J shed 7 bases, and the junction held 6 bases outside the gene matches. CDR1 and CDR2 from the germline V gene are GTSNPN and SVGIG (reference sequence). The CDR3 sequence is 14 residues long. The CDR3 reads CAWSQGQGGQPQHF. The CDR3, as DNA: TGTGCCTGGAGTCAGGGACAGGGTGGACAGCCCCAGCATTTT.

This clonotype is termed large. The chain is built from TRBV6-5 and TRBJ1-5, with no clear D. Trimming cost V 8 bases and J 5 bases, with 7 bases left between them. Germline loops: CDR1 MNHEY, CDR2 SVGAGI. The CDR3 has 11 residues. In DNA form, the CDR3 reads TGTGCCAGCGCTACGGATCAGCCCCAGCATTTT. Protein: CASATDQPQHF.

The chain links TRBV14 to TRBJ2-1; TRBD2 is a possible D gene (5 bases). The V gene's germline CDR1 is SGHDN and CDR2 FVKESK. V was clipped by 2 bases and J by 6 bases, with 11 bases between them. The CDR3 sequence is 14 residues long. CDR3 DNA sequence: TGTGCCAGCAGCCAACGGCCCGAGGGCAATGAGCAGTTCTTC. Translating gives CASSQRPEGNEQFF.

This chain links TRBV7-9 with TRBJ1-1; D is perhaps TRBD1 (5 bases). Germline V lookup: CDR1 SEHNR, CDR2 FQNEAQ (reference sequence). This CDR3 spans 15 amino acids. The germline V and J ends were trimmed by 1 base and 1 base, with 10 bases remaining between them. CDR3 sequence: CASSLGGAPNTEAFF. The DNA of the CDR3 is TGTGCCAGCAGCTTAGGTGGGGCTCCGAACACTGAAGCTTTCTTT.

The chain employs TRBV6-1 and TRBJ2-4; TRBD1 matches 7 bases. V trimming: 8 bases; J trimming: 1 base; junction bases outside the gene matches: 8. The CDR3 loop spans 15 amino acids. Germline V lookup: CDR1 MNHNS, CDR2 SASEGT. Written as DNA, the CDR3 is TGTGCCAGCTGGGAGACAGGGTTGGCCAAAAACATTCAGTACTTC. It translates to CASWETGLAKNIQYF.

This clonotype was counted a few times. J is TRBJ2-1 and V is TRBV4-3; 8 positions agree with TRBD2. Losses at the gene ends were 4 bases for V and 4 bases for J; bases not matched to a gene: 6. CDR3 length equals 15 residues. CDR1 LGHNA and CDR2 YSLEER come from the germline V gene. DNA of the CDR3: TGCGCCAGCAGCCCTCACAGCGGGAGTTACAATGAGCAGTTCTTC. Amino acid sequence: CASSPHSGSYNEQFF.

This clonotype is categorized as large (0.1 to 1%). The V and J genes are TRBV6-5 and TRBJ2-4; 11 bases fit TRBD2. Germline trimming cut 6 bases from V and 6 bases from J; bases unmatched to any gene: 7. The germline V gene encodes CDR1 MNHEY and CDR2 SVGAGI. This CDR3 contains 15 residues. CDR3 sequence reads: CASSQTSGTSNIQYF. The CDR3 bases are TGTGCCAGCAGCCAGACTAGCGGGACATCAAACATTCAGTACTTC.

Sample share makes this clonotype large. The chain joins TRBV7-2 to TRBJ2-1; 11 nucleotides line up with TRBD2. The CDR3 runs 14 residues. V dropped 3 bases and J dropped 8; count of bases not matched to a gene: 3. Germline values: CDR1 SGHTA, CDR2 FQGNSA. This CDR3 is CASSFTSGSYEQFF. As DNA, the CDR3 is TGTGCCAGCAGCTTCACTAGCGGGAGCTATGAGCAGTTCTTC.

The J gene is TRBJ1-2, the V gene TRBV30, with 9 bases lining up with TRBD1. The length of the CDR3 is 13 residues. Germline values: CDR1 GTSNPN, CDR2 SVGIG (reference sequence). V trimming: 4 bases; J trimming: 6 bases; junction bases outside the gene matches: 6. CDR3 loop: CAWTLRDRDGYTF. DNA of the CDR3: TGTGCCTGGACCCTCCGGGACAGGGATGGCTACACCTTC.